This passage covers 24 T cell receptor beta chains from one sample sequenced in a study of a mutant IDH1 vaccine in newly diagnosed glioma. For these TCRs, the target antigens are not known. Assay used: immunoSEQ multiplex PCR; TCRdb lists only in-frame clones, some missing. Of under 45,000 clones listed, 80% to 90% were seen once; the top ten hold 12%. Time point specified: week 5, during vaccination. Vaccination comprised doses that each held 300 ug of mutant IDH1 20-mer peptide, plus topical imiquimod. This sample comprised PBMCs, obtained from a glioma patient whose treatment included an IDH1 peptide vaccine. The source is a man in his fifties or sixties with glioma.

This chain connects TRBV7-9 to TRBJ1-5; D unclear. Germline V gene lookup returns CDR1 SEHNR and CDR2 FQNEAQ (reference sequence). With 2 bases removed from V and 2 bases from J, the gap between germline ends came to 13 bases. This CDR3 is 16 amino acids long. This chain's CDR3 is CASSLNTQLGNQPQHF. As DNA, the CDR3 is TGTGCCAGCAGCTTAAATACTCAACTGGGCAATCAGCCCCAGCATTTT.

The sample holds a few counts of this clone. The chain combines TRBV5-1 with TRBJ2-1, with 10 nucleotides matching TRBD2. Germline-derived CDR1 and CDR2 are SGHRS and YFSETQ. This CDR3 is built from 19 residues. V lost 1 base and J lost 3; bases outside the gene matches: 13. The CDR3 here is CASSLLASGRLGVYNEQFF. The CDR3 DNA reads TGCGCCAGCAGCTTGTTGGCTAGCGGGAGATTAGGGGTCTACAATGAGCAGTTCTTC.

This chain links TRBV19 with TRBJ2-1; 11 bases are shared with TRBD2. The germline gives CDR1 LNHDA, CDR2 SQIVND (reference sequence). The CDR3 has 16 residues. The ends lost 0 bases at V and 3 bases at J; junction bases unmatched: 1. Here the CDR3 DNA reads TGTGCCAGTAGTATAGAAACTAGCGGGGGCTACAATGAGCAGTTCTTC. Residues: CASSIETSGGYNEQFF.

The chain recombines TRBV11-3 with TRBJ1-1, with D possibly matching TRBD1 (5 bases). The V end was cut by 3 bases, the J end by 4 bases, with 12 bases between. CDR1 is SGHNT and CDR2 is YENEEA in the germline V gene. The CDR3 length is 14 residues. The CDR3 coding sequence is TGTGCCAGCAGCTTTGCAGGGAAGAGCACTGAAGCTTTCTTT. Translating gives CASSFAGKSTEAFF.

The V and J genes are TRBV4-1 and TRBJ1-1; D not certain. Germline values: CDR1 MGHRA, CDR2 YSYEKL. V was shortened by 0 bases and J by 8 bases, with 16 bases between the two germline ends. There are 15 residues in the CDR3. The CDR3 region is CASSQEKGRSLEAFF. CDR3 DNA sequence: TGCGCCAGCAGCCAAGAGAAGGGTCGGTCTCTCGAAGCTTTCTTT.

The chain employs TRBV19 and TRBJ2-4, with D maybe TRBD2 (5 bases). Germline CDR1 is LNHDA and CDR2 is SQIVND (reference sequence). Trimming took off 0 bases at V and 7 bases at J, with 7 bases between the two ends. The CDR3 contains 13 residues. The CDR3: CASSIEPGNIQYF. The CDR3, as DNA: TGTGCCAGTAGTATAGAGCCGGGGAACATTCAGTACTTC.

The V and J genes are TRBV7-2 and TRBJ1-5; D call uncertain. V was cut by 5 bases and J by 0 bases, with 5 bases left in between. Germline loops: CDR1 SGHTA, CDR2 FQGNSA. The CDR3 totals 13 residues. CDR3 in amino acids: CASSPSSNQPQHF. The DNA for the CDR3 is TGTGCCAGCAGCCCGAGTAGCAATCAGCCCCAGCATTTT.

V is TRBV19 and J is TRBJ1-2; 9 positions agree with TRBD1. The CDR3 sequence is 14 residues long. Germline V gene sequence: CDR1 LNHDA, CDR2 SQIVND (reference sequence). The J segment lost 5 bases and the V segment lost 7 bases, leaving 8 bases of the junction unmatched. CDR3 in amino acids: CASTLTGGGYGYTF. The CDR3 DNA is TGTGCCAGTACCCTGACAGGGGGGGGGTATGGCTACACCTTC.

J is TRBJ2-7 and V is TRBV6-1; 9 nucleotides agree with TRBD1. V was pared by 6 bases and J by 0 bases, with 3 bases of the junction left unmatched. The germline gives CDR1 MNHNS, CDR2 SASEGT. This CDR3 contains 14 residues. The CDR3 loop reads CASRSGQGSYEQYF. The CDR3, as DNA: TGTGCCAGCAGATCGGGACAGGGCTCCTACGAGCAGTACTTC.

This sequence joins TRBV28 and TRBJ1-2; the D is unclear. Trimming removed 6 bases at V and 3 bases at J, with 8 bases between. This CDR3 spans 12 amino acids. From germline, CDR1 is MDHEN and CDR2 SYDVKM. In DNA, the CDR3 is TGTGCCAGCAGCGGCGGCCACTATGGCTACACCTTC. Translating it yields CASSGGHYGYTF.

The chain is built from TRBV11-3 and TRBJ2-7; no clear D gene. Per the germline V gene, CDR1 is SGHNT and CDR2 is YENEEA. Trimming left V 5 bases short and J 0 bases short, with 20 bases between. The CDR3 is 17 amino acids. CDR3 sequence reads: CASSPYGPGTSSYEQYF. The CDR3 nucleotides read TGTGCCAGCAGCCCATACGGCCCGGGCACGAGCTCCTACGAGCAGTACTTC. The full variable domain, in which reference TRBV11-3 and TRBJ2-7 provide the parts outside the CDR3, is EAGVVQSPRYKIIEKKQPVAFWCNPISGHNTLYWYLQNLGQGPELLIRYENEEAVDDSQLPKDRFSAERLKGVDSTLKIQPAELGDSAVYLCASSPYGPGTSSYEQYFGPGTRLTVT.

The gene calls are TRBV5-1 and TRBJ2-1; D gene uncertain. The germline gives CDR1 SGHRS, CDR2 YFSETQ. V dropped 1 base and J dropped 8 bases, with 13 bases sitting between them. The CDR3 is made up of 14 amino acids. Written as DNA, the CDR3 is TGCGCCAGCAGCTTGTGGAAGAGAAGGGATGAGCAGTTCTTC. Amino acids: CASSLWKRRDEQFF.

The gene calls are TRBV5-4 and TRBJ2-7; 8 positions agree with TRBD1. CDR1 is SGHNT, CDR2 YYREEE, per germline (reference sequence). V was pared by 0 bases and J by 6 bases, with 2 bases of the junction left unmatched. The CDR3 loop spans 13 amino acids. The CDR3 DNA is TGTGCCAGCAGCTTGGCAGGGGGCGCCGAGCAGTACTTC. This encodes CASSLAGGAEQYF.

The rearrangement links TRBV5-1 to TRBJ2-7; perhaps TRBD2 as D (6 bases). V was trimmed by 3 bases and J by 7 bases, leaving 26 bases between them. The CDR3 extends over 17 amino acids. CDR1 is SGHRS and CDR2 is YFSETQ in the germline V gene. The CDR3 DNA sequence: TGCGCCAGCAGCTGGGGGGATAATCTGGCCCGTCCCGTGGAGCAGTACTTC. It is translated as CASSWGDNLARPVEQYF.

V and J are TRBV28 and TRBJ2-7; D is ambiguous. This CDR3 region has 16 residues. Deletions cut 4 bases from V and 1 base from J, with 17 bases between. CDR1 is MDHEN and CDR2 is SYDVKM in the germline V gene. CDR3 amino acids: CASSSGMTARSYEQYF. DNA of the CDR3: TGTGCCAGCAGTTCCGGTATGACGGCCCGTTCCTACGAGCAGTACTTC.

This chain's CDR3 is CASSLAGSTNEKLFF. The CDR3 nucleotides read TGCGCCAGCAGCTTGGCCGGGTCAACTAATGAAAAACTGTTTTTT. The V and J genes are TRBV5-1 and TRBJ1-4; D is unresolved. With 0 bases removed from V and 0 bases from J, the gap between germline ends came to 6 bases. The CDR3 sequence is 15 residues long. Germline V gene sequence: CDR1 SGHRS, CDR2 YFSETQ.

This clone was seen a few times. The chain employs TRBV30 and TRBJ1-1; D call uncertain. The CDR3 has 15 residues. Germline V gene sequence: CDR1 GTSNPN, CDR2 SVGIG (reference sequence). The ends were cut back, 0 bases at V and 0 bases at J, with 11 bases in the middle. The CDR3 sequence is CAWSVAVNMNTEAFF. The CDR3 bases are TGTGCCTGGAGTGTGGCAGTTAACATGAACACTGAAGCTTTCTTT.

This chain uses TRBV9 with TRBJ1-1; TRBD1 matches at 9 bases. The ends lost 5 bases at V and 1 base at J; junction bases unmatched: 0. Germline values: CDR1 SGDLS, CDR2 YYNGEE. CDR3 size: 13 residues. The CDR3 coding sequence is TGTGCCAGCAGGGGACAGGGGAACACTGAAGCTTTCTTT. Its translation: CASRGQGNTEAFF.

This chain joins TRBV4-1 and TRBJ1-2; D may be TRBD1 (5 bases). Trimming left V 1 base short and J 8 bases short, with 17 bases between. This CDR3 is 15 amino acids long. The germline V gene encodes CDR1 MGHRA and CDR2 YSYEKL. CDR3 in amino acids: CASSQGSSGIGGYTF. DNA of the CDR3: TGCGCCAGCAGCCAAGGATCCTCAGGGATTGGCGGCTACACCTTC.

The chain links TRBV7-9 to TRBJ2-2, with D possibly being TRBD1 (6 bases). V shed 7 bases and J shed 3 bases, with 18 bases lying between them. CDR1 and CDR2 (germline): SEHNR, FQNEAQ (reference sequence). The CDR3 has 16 amino acids. CDR3 in amino acids: CASNPPTGLDTGELFF. CDR3 nucleotides: TGTGCCAGCAACCCCCCAACAGGGCTGGACACCGGGGAGCTGTTTTTT.

The V gene is TRBV19, the J gene TRBJ2-7, with 7 positions matching TRBD1. The CDR3 runs 15 residues. Germline V gene sequence: CDR1 LNHDA, CDR2 SQIVND (reference sequence). V dropped 7 bases and J dropped 6; count of bases not matched to a gene: 15. The CDR3 loop reads CASTPGQQSPLEQYF. The CDR3 nucleotides are TGTGCCAGTACCCCGGGACAGCAATCCCCACTCGAGCAGTACTTC.

This rearrangement joins TRBV2 to TRBJ2-5; either TRBD1 or TRBD2 may fit D (5 bases each). CDR1 SNHLY and CDR2 FYNNEI come from the germline V gene. V gave up 6 bases and J gave up 4 bases, with 21 bases separating them. There are 16 residues in the CDR3. The CDR3, as DNA: TGTGCCAGCAGAGACAACAATAGGGGTGGGAGAGAGACCCAGTACTTC. Translating gives CASRDNNRGGRETQYF.

The V and J genes are TRBV4-1 and TRBJ2-7, with TRBD2 matching over 11 bases. CDR1 is MGHRA and CDR2 is YSYEKL in the germline V gene. V lost 1 base to trimming and J lost 4 bases; unmatched junction nucleotides: 6. The CDR3 contains 16 residues. The CDR3 protein is CASSQVLTSGRYEQYF. The CDR3 bases are TGCGCCAGCAGCCAAGTTCTCACTAGCGGGAGATACGAGCAGTACTTC.

The chain is built from TRBV19 and TRBJ1-1; possible D gene TRBD1, 5 bases. CDR3 length: 14 residues. The V and J ends lost 5 bases and 1 base respectively, with 11 bases between them. Germline assignment: CDR1 LNHDA and CDR2 SQIVND (reference sequence). Here the CDR3 reads CASSLRGGNTEAFF. The CDR3 DNA sequence: TGTGCCAGTAGTCTTCGGGGGGGGAACACTGAAGCTTTCTTT.